The 16 T cell receptor beta chains in this list originate from one sample, sequenced in a study of cytomegalovirus exposure and HLA in healthy donors. PCR employed 60 Vbeta and 13 Jbeta primers. Profiling relied on immunoSEQ multiplex PCR, and the TCRdb table lists in-frame clones only, not all of them. The sample has 95,000 or so clones, approximately 80% seen once; the top ten hold over 4%. The material sequenced was PBMCs. Receptors originate from a woman in her 70s in good health and CMV-seropositive.

The chain carries TRBV19 and TRBJ1-2; 8 bases map to TRBD1. CDR1 is LNHDA, CDR2 SQIVND, per germline (reference sequence). This CDR3 has 15 amino acids. V lost 6 bases, J lost 0 bases, and 6 bases stayed unmatched. CDR3 residues: CASSSDRASNYGYTF. In DNA, the CDR3 is TGTGCCAGTAGCTCGGACAGGGCCTCTAACTATGGCTACACCTTC.

The chain uses TRBV6-1 and TRBJ2-7, with unresolved D. Germline assignment: CDR1 MNHNS and CDR2 SASEGT. CDR3 length: 14 amino acids. Between the trimmed V and J ends, which lost 7 bases and 0 bases, there was a span of 13 bases. The CDR3 region is CASTTRKDSYEQYF. The CDR3 DNA is TGTGCCAGCACGACGAGGAAGGACTCCTACGAGCAGTACTTC.

CDR3 coding DNA: TGTGCCAGCAGCCTAGGAACCGGGACAATAAACTACAATGAGCAGTTCTTC. The encoded protein is CASSLGTGTINYNEQFF. This chain joins TRBV11-3 and TRBJ2-1, with D tentatively TRBD1 (6 bases). Germline assignment: CDR1 SGHNT and CDR2 YENEEA. V lost 5 bases, J lost 3 bases, and 20 bases lay in between. The CDR3 contains 17 residues.

The CDR3 region has the DNA TGTGCCAGCTCACCGCCCCGGACTAGCGGGGCCTACGAGCAGTACTTC. This codes for CASSPPRTSGAYEQYF. The chain is built from TRBV18 and TRBJ2-7; 12 bases are shared with TRBD2. Germline assignment: CDR1 KGHSH and CDR2 LQKENI. The CDR3 length is 16 residues. With V trimmed by 3 bases and J by 2 bases, 5 bases remained unmatched.

This clone showed up just once. Written as DNA, the CDR3 is TGTGCCAGCTCACTGGGACAGGGGGGATGGAACACTGAAGCTTTCTTT. This codes for CASSLGQGGWNTEAFF. The genes are TRBV18 and TRBJ1-1; 11 bases are shared with TRBD1. The CDR3 is 16 residues long. The junction had 5 bases not matched to a gene; V was cut back by 4 bases and J by 1 base. The V gene's germline CDR1 is KGHSH and CDR2 LQKENI.

This clone was found a few times. This chain links TRBV28 with TRBJ1-3, with TRBD1 identical over 10 bases. The CDR3 extends over 18 amino acids. Germline V gene data show CDR1 as MDHEN and CDR2 as SYDVKM. The V gene end was trimmed by 5 bases and the J gene end by 0 bases; junction bases not matched to a gene: 10. The CDR3 region is CASSVFPGQGSSGNTIYF. The DNA of the CDR3 is TGTGCCAGCAGTGTATTTCCGGGACAGGGGAGCTCTGGAAACACCATATATTTT.

The gene calls are TRBV7-2 and TRBJ1-1; tentatively, D is TRBD1 (5 bases). The CDR3 covers 14 residues. CDR1 is SGHTA and CDR2 is FQGNSA in the germline V gene. V lost 2 bases to trimming and J lost 6 bases, with 13 bases between them. Here the CDR3 DNA reads TGTGCCAGCAGCTTACAGAAGGGGCGGCCTGAAGCTTTCTTT. Its translation is CASSLQKGRPEAFF.

The chain recombines TRBV11-3 with TRBJ2-1; D gene ambiguous. Germline values: CDR1 SGHNT, CDR2 YENEEA. This CDR3 is 16 amino acids long. V lost 4 bases and J lost 4, with 17 bases in between. This CDR3 is CASSSIGNGGYNEQFF. The CDR3 DNA is TGTGCCAGCAGCTCAATAGGCAATGGCGGATACAATGAGCAGTTCTTC.

J is TRBJ2-3 and V is TRBV15; possibly TRBD1 for D (5 bases). This CDR3 spans 12 amino acids. V was trimmed by 0 bases and J by 11 bases, leaving 9 bases between them. Germline loops: CDR1 LNHNV, CDR2 YYDKDF (reference sequence). The CDR3 here is CATSRDRDRQYF. CDR3 in DNA: TGTGCCACCAGCAGAGATCGAGACAGGCAGTATTTT. Combining the CDR3 with reference TRBV15 and TRBJ2-3 gives the whole variable domain DAMVIQNPRYQVTQFGKPVTLSCSQTLNHNVMYWYQQKSSQAPKLLFHYYDKDFNNEADTPDNFQSRRPNTSFCFLDIRSPGLGDTAMYLCATSRDRDRQYFGPGTRLTVL.

This clone is deemed medium-sized. V is TRBV28 and J is TRBJ1-5; D ambiguous. Germline CDR1 is MDHEN and CDR2 is SYDVKM. The CDR3 has 13 residues. V lost 2 bases, J lost 4 bases, and 6 bases lay in between. Written as DNA, the CDR3 is TGTGCCAGCAGTTTAGGGCCGAATCAGCCCCAGCATTTT. This gives the protein CASSLGPNQPQHF.

This chain uses TRBV7-2 with TRBJ2-3; no firm D call. Germline lookup yields CDR1 SGHTA and CDR2 FQGNSA. Trimming took off 1 base at V and 1 base at J, with 6 bases between the two ends. The CDR3 totals 14 residues. This chain's CDR3 is CASSLDFGTDTQYF. In DNA form, the CDR3 reads TGTGCCAGCAGCTTAGATTTCGGCACAGATACGCAGTATTTT.

The chain links TRBV19 to TRBJ1-6; D remains ambiguous. The V gene's germline CDR1 is LNHDA and CDR2 SQIVND (reference sequence). This CDR3 is 12 amino acids long. V was cut by 11 bases and J by 10 bases, with 15 bases left in between. CDR3 bases: TGTGCCTCCTCAGAGGGAGCCTCACCCCTCCACTTT. It translates to CASSEGASPLHF.

The V gene is TRBV5-8, the J gene TRBJ1-4; D might be TRBD1 (6 bases). The CDR3 is made up of 15 amino acids. Trimming took off 2 bases at V and 10 bases at J, with 18 bases between the two ends. Germline-derived CDR1 and CDR2 are SGHTS and YDEGEE. CDR3 nucleotide sequence: TGTGCCAGCAGCTTACCCGGGACATATATGGGAAAACTGTTTTTT. Amino acids: CASSLPGTYMGKLFF.

The V gene is TRBV6-5, the J gene TRBJ1-1; 9 bases match TRBD1. Trimming removed 5 bases from V and 5 bases from J; junction bases left unmatched: 6. The CDR3 consists of 14 residues. CDR1 and CDR2 from the germline V gene are MNHEY and SVGAGI. The CDR3 spells CASSVTGGWTEAFF. The CDR3 DNA reads TGTGCCAGCAGTGTGACAGGGGGATGGACTGAAGCTTTCTTT.

This rearrangement joins TRBV7-6 to TRBJ1-3; a possible D gene is TRBD1 (5 bases). There are 16 residues in the CDR3. V was cut by 2 bases and J by 3 bases, with 14 bases left in between. The germline CDR1 and CDR2 sequences are SGHVS and FNYEAQ. The CDR3 sequence: CASSLNRGLSGNTIYF. CDR3 coding DNA: TGTGCCAGCAGCTTAAACCGGGGGTTGAGTGGAAACACCATATATTTT. Looking up the rest from reference TRBV7-6 and TRBJ1-3 gives the full variable domain: GAGVSQSPRYKVTKRGQDVALRCDPISGHVSLYWYRQALGQGPEFLTYFNYEAQQDKSGLPNDRFSAERPEGSISTLTIQRTEQRDSAMYRCASSLNRGLSGNTIYFGEGSWLTVV.

The chain couples TRBV30 to TRBJ2-1; D gene uncertain. The CDR3 is 13 residues long. In germline, CDR1 is GTSNPN, CDR2 SVGIG (reference sequence). The V gene lost 0 bases and the J gene lost 8 bases, with 11 bases spanning the gap. CDR3 sequence: CAWSVRAPDEQFF. The CDR3 DNA follows: TGTGCCTGGAGTGTACGCGCCCCCGATGAGCAGTTCTTC.